The TCR beta chain under discussion was sequenced for a study of cytomegalovirus exposure and HLA in healthy donors. J was trimmed by 3 bases and V by 8 bases; bases with no gene match: 8. The CDR3 spans 15 residues. Germline V gives CDR1 MNHEY, CDR2 SMNVEV (reference sequence). Data came from immunoSEQ multiplex PCR; TCRdb stores just in-frame clones and leaves some out. Among about 360,000 clones listed, roughly 88% were seen once. Material: PBMCs. The origin of this receptor is a woman aged 18-30 years in good health and CMV-seronegative. V gene TRBV27 combines with J gene TRBJ2-3; TRBD2 agrees at 10 bases. The CDR3 sequence is CASYQAGGPTDTQYF. The CDR3 DNA reads as TGTGCCAGCTACCAAGCGGGAGGGCCGACAGATACGCAGTATTTT.